This is a list of T cell receptor beta chains from one sample in a study of T cell changes during pregnancy in multiple sclerosis. TCRdb's table, derived via immunoSEQ multiplex PCR, lists solely in-frame clones and lacks some. The profile shows roughly 74,000 clones, approximately 91% of them singletons. The input for sequencing was peripheral blood, taken before pregnancy. The source is a female donor with multiple sclerosis, enrolled in a pregnancy study. Each CDR3 is given with its conserved first and last residue. A D gene is named only where the DNA matches it firmly. The size field is filled for only some rows; it gives once, few, many or a size class.

>TRBJ2-7|-|16|-|TRBV6-1
TGTGCCAGCAGTGAATCGGGGACTCACCTGCCCTACGAGCAGTACTTC
CASSESGTHLPYEQYF
>TRBJ2-7|-|12|-|TRBV18
TGTGCCAGCTCACCACGGGGGGACGAGCAGTACTTC
CASSPRGDEQYF
>TRBJ1-2|TRBD1|16|-|TRBV5-1
TGCGCCAGCAGCTTGGGTGGCGGACAGGGTATGAGTGGCTACACCTTC
CASSLGGGQGMSGYTF
>TRBJ2-4|TRBD2|17|-|TRBV7-2
TGTGCCAGCAGCTTAGATGGTTCGGGGGGGACCAAAAACATTCAGTACTTC
CASSLDGSGGTKNIQYF
>TRBJ2-3|TRBD2|14|-|TRBV25-1
TGTGCCAGCAGTCTAGCGGGGACCACAGATACGCAGTATTTT
CASSLAGTTDTQYF
>TRBJ2-2|-|13|-|TRBV27
TGTGCCACCCGGACAGCGAACACCGGGGAGCTGTTTTTT
CATRTANTGELFF
>TRBJ1-1|-|13|once|TRBV19
TGTGCCAGTACCCCACAGGGGAACACTGAAGCTTTCTTT
CASTPQGNTEAFF
>TRBJ2-7|-|14|-|TRBV9
TGTGCCAGCAGCGCTACAGGGCGGACCTACGAGCAGTACTTC
CASSATGRTYEQYF
>TRBJ1-5|-|15|once|TRBV10-3
TGTGCCATCAGTGGCGGGGGTATGGGCAATCAGCCCCAGCATTTT
CAISGGGMGNQPQHF
>TRBJ2-2|TRBD2|16|-|TRBV7-2
TGTGCCAGCAGCTTAGAGCGGGGTACGAACACCGGGGAGCTGTTTTTT
CASSLERGTNTGELFF
>TRBJ2-3|TRBD2|13|few|TRBV25-1
TGTGCCAGCAGTGTAGCGGGAGGGCCGACGCAGTATTTT
CASSVAGGPTQYF
>TRBJ2-5|-|13|-|TRBV5-8
TGTGCCAGCAGCTTGGTGTTGCCGTCGGCCCAGTACTTC
CASSLVLPSAQYF
>TRBJ2-5|-|13|once|TRBV2
TGTGCCAGCAGTCGGGACATTAGAGAGACCCAGTACTTC
CASSRDIRETQYF
>TRBJ2-1|-|14|-|TRBV7-8
TGTGCCAGCAGCGGGGCAGAATGGGACAATGAGCAGTTCTTC
CASSGAEWDNEQFF
>TRBJ1-2|-|14|-|TRBV9
TGTGCCAGCAGCGCCTCGGTCGTATCCTATGGCTACACCTTC
CASSASVVSYGYTF
>TRBJ2-2|-|14|-|TRBV28
TGTGCCAGCAGTTTAAACAGGGACACCGGGGAGCTGTTTTTT
CASSLNRDTGELFF
>TRBJ2-7|TRBD1|13|-|TRBV30
TGTGCCTGGAGTGCGACAGGGAAGATACACCAGTACTTC
CAWSATGKIHQYF
>TRBJ1-6|-|13|-|TRBV6-1
TGTGCCAGCAGTGACAGGGTAGATTCACCCCTCCACTTT
CASSDRVDSPLHF
>TRBJ1-1|-|16|-|TRBV4-2
TGTGCCAGCAGCCAAGAGCCCCGAGGGAGGAACACTGAAGCTTTCTTT
CASSQEPRGRNTEAFF
>TRBJ1-5|-|16|few|TRBV27
TGTGCCAGCAGTTTTAAGGGGGGGTATGGCAATCAGCCCCAGCATTTT
CASSFKGGYGNQPQHF
>TRBJ2-3|-|15|-|TRBV6-5
TGTGCCAGCACTCCGGGACGGGGGTCCACAGATACGCAGTATTTT
CASTPGRGSTDTQYF
>TRBJ1-3|TRBD1|16|-|TRBV6-1
TGTGCCAGCAGTGAGAGAGACAGGGGAAGGGGAAACACCATATATTTT
CASSERDRGRGNTIYF
>TRBJ1-5|-|14|-|TRBV19
TGTGCCAGTAGTATTTGGGCAGGGGACCAGCCCCAGCATTTT
CASSIWAGDQPQHF
>TRBJ2-3|-|14|-|TRBV6-4
TGTGCCAGCAGTGACGATAACACGCCAGGTACGCAGTATTTT
CASSDDNTPGTQYF
>TRBJ2-3|-|13|-|TRBV6-6
TGTGCCAGCAGCCTTCCCATGAGGCCCACGCAGTATTTT
CASSLPMRPTQYF
>TRBJ1-1|-|16|-|TRBV28
TGTGCCAGCAGTCCTCCCGGCGCCCTGGGGCACACTGAAGCTTTCTTT
CASSPPGALGHTEAFF
>TRBJ1-6|TRBD1|15|-|TRBV7-2
TGTGCCAGCAGCAAACCCGACAGGGCAAATTCACCCCTCCACTTT
CASSKPDRANSPLHF
>TRBJ2-3|TRBD1|16|-|TRBV7-2
TGTGCCAGCAGCTTCTCAGGGGGCCGAGGCACAGATACGCAGTATTTT
CASSFSGGRGTDTQYF
>TRBJ1-2|TRBD1|16|-|TRBV7-8
TGTGCCAGCAGCTTAGGAGCCGGGACAGGGGCAAGTGGCTACACCTTC
CASSLGAGTGASGYTF
>TRBJ2-7|-|13|-|TRBV5-4
TGTGCCAGCAGTTCGGACAGTCTCTACGAGCAGTACTTC
CASSSDSLYEQYF
>TRBJ2-5|TRBD1|16|-|TRBV25-1
TGTGCCAGCAGTGAGTCCCCCGGGACAGATCAAGAGACCCAGTACTTC
CASSESPGTDQETQYF
>TRBJ2-3|-|13|-|TRBV7-3
TGTGCCAGCAGCTCGAGATTCACAGATACGCAGTATTTT
CASSSRFTDTQYF
>TRBJ2-1|TRBD1|15|-|TRBV6-6
TGTGCCAGCAGCCAAGGACAGGGACCTTACAATGAGCAGTTCTTC
CASSQGQGPYNEQFF
>TRBJ2-5|-|16|-|TRBV5-6
TGTGCCAGCAGCTTGGTGAACCAGGGGGGTATAGAGACCCAGTACTTC
CASSLVNQGGIETQYF
>TRBJ1-2|-|12|-|TRBV28
TGTGCCAGCCGCCGTGAGAGCTATGGCTACACCTTC
CASRRESYGYTF
>TRBJ1-3|-|15|-|TRBV18
TGTGCCAGCTCACCCCTCGGGACAACCGGAAACACCATATATTTT
CASSPLGTTGNTIYF